This T cell receptor beta chain was identified in a study of T cell responses to AZD1222 COVID-19 vaccine. As regards this clone: The antigen is unknown.

Clones were read by immunoSEQ multiplex PCR, and TCRdb kept only the in-frame ones, dropping some. The table has about 94,000 clones, 88% seen once. Notes on the study in general: Reportedly, nearly half of unique spike TCRs recognized epitopes outside B.1.351/B.1.1.7 mutations. Donors were chiefly white British, with a greater number of females, and clonal diversity was perhaps underestimated. Sampling that yielded the repertoires occurred only after the peak T cell response.

The sequencing here drew on peripheral blood, taken on day 0 of AZD1222 vaccination. This TCR came from an adult in good health.

In nucleotides, the CDR3 is TGTGCCAGCAGCTCCCGAGGATGGGGGGCCAACTATGGCTACACCTTC. It codes for CASSSRGWGANYGYTF. This sequence joins TRBV11-2 and TRBJ1-2; maybe TRBD1 (6 bases). Germline-derived CDR1 and CDR2 are SGHAT and FQNNGV. The CDR3 is 16 residues long. V was clipped by 4 bases and J by 2 bases, with 17 bases between them.